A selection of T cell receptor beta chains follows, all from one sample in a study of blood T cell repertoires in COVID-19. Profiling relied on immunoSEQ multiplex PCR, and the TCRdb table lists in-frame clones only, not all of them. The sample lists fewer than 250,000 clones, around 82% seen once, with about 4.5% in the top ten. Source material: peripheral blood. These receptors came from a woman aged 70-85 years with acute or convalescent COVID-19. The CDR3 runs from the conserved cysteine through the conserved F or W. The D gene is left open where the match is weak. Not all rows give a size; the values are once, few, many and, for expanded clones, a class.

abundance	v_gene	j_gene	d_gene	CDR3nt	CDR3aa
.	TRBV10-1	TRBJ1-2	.	TGCGCCAGCTGGTGGGAGAATCTTAACTATGGCTACACCTTC	CASWWENLNYGYTF
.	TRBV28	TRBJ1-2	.	TGTGCCAGCAGTCCCGGAGGGTCTAACTATGGCTACACCTTC	CASSPGGSNYGYTF
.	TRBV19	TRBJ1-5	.	TGTGCCAGTAGTATTGGGGGGGGTCTTGGCAATCAGCCCCAGCATTTT	CASSIGGGLGNQPQHF
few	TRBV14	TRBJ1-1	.	TGTGCCAGCAGCTATACCCAGGGAACTGAAGCTTTCTTT	CASSYTQGTEAFF
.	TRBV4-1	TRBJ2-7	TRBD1	TGCGCCAGCAGCCCCGACAGGGGGCCCTACGAGCAGTACTTC	CASSPDRGPYEQYF
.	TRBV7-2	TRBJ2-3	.	TGTGCCAGCAGCTTAGCGGCCTCATTCACAGATACGCAGTATTTT	CASSLAASFTDTQYF
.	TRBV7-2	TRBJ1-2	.	TGTGCCAGCAGCTACCCCGGAGACTGGGTTGACTATGGCTACACCTTC	CASSYPGDWVDYGYTF
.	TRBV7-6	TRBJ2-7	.	TGTGCCAGCAGCTTAGCGCCAGGCCTCTACGAGCAGTACTTC	CASSLAPGLYEQYF
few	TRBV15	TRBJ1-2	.	TGTGCCACCAGCAGAGGAGGAGCTAACTATGGCTACACCTTC	CATSRGGANYGYTF
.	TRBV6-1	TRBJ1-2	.	TGTGCCAGCAGTGATGGGGGAGGATCCTATGGCTACACCTTC	CASSDGGGSYGYTF
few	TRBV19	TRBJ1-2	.	TGTGCCAGTAGTCCCGGACAGAACTATGGCTACACCTTC	CASSPGQNYGYTF
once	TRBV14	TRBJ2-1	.	TGTGCCACCGGGGGAGCCTACAATGAGCAGTTCTTC	CATGGAYNEQFF
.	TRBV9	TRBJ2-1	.	TGTGCCAGCAGTACGGTTTCGTGGGAGCAGTTCTTC	CASSTVSWEQFF
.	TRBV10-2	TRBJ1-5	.	TGCGCCAGCACCGCGGACAGTAATCAGCCCCAGCATTTT	CASTADSNQPQHF
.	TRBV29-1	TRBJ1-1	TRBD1	TGCAGCGCCAGGGGACAGGGAGGGAACACTGAAGCTTTCTTT	CSARGQGGNTEAFF
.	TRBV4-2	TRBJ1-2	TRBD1	TGTGCCAGCAGCCAAGATCCGGGACAGGGGGCGCGGTGGAATGGCTACACCTTC	CASSQDPGQGARWNGYTF
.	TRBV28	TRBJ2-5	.	TGTGCCAGCAGTTTGCGGGGACCAGAGACCCAGTACTTC	CASSLRGPETQYF
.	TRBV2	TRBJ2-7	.	TGTGCCAGCAGTGAGCAGGGTCCAGCCACCTACGAGCAGTACTTC	CASSEQGPATYEQYF
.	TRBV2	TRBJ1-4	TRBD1	TGTGCCAGCTCGGACAGGCGAAATGAAAAACTGTTTTTT	CASSDRRNEKLFF
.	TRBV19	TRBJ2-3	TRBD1	TGTGCCAGTAGTATCGGACAGGGGTGGGGCACAGATACGCAGTATTTT	CASSIGQGWGTDTQYF
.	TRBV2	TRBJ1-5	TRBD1	TGTGCCAGCGACCAAACAGGGGTTAATCAGCCCCAGCATTTT	CASDQTGVNQPQHF
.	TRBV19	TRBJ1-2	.	TGTGCCAGTAAAGGAGGAGGGGTTTATGGCTACACCTTC	CASKGGGVYGYTF
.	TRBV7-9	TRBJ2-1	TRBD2	TGTGCCAGCAGCTTAGGAGGGACTAGCATTGGCAATGAGCAGTTCTTC	CASSLGGTSIGNEQFF
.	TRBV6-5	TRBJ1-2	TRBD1	TGTGCCAGCAGTTACGGAGTCGACAGGGGAGGCTATGGCTACACCTTC	CASSYGVDRGGYGYTF
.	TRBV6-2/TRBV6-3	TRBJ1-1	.	TGTGCCAGCAGTTACTCGGGCAGGGACACTGAAGCTTTCTTT	CASSYSGRDTEAFF